One sample yielded the 18 T cell receptor beta chains listed below, sequenced in a study of neurological immune-mediated disorders. In TCRdb, the 5' RACE reads were re-called with MiXCR into one record per CDR3 protein. The profile shows about 46,000 distinct CDR3 sequences, approximately 3% of them singletons. Specimen: PBMCs. These receptors were obtained from a woman between 45 and 60 years old with multiple sclerosis.

This clonotype was recorded at least ten times. The chain carries TRBV3-1 and TRBJ1-2, with D possibly being TRBD1 (6 bases). This CDR3 region has 15 residues. Germline V lookup: CDR1 LGHDT, CDR2 YNNKEL (reference sequence). V was pared by 2 bases and J by 0 bases, with 10 bases between. CDR3 nucleotide sequence: TGTGCCAGCAGCCAATTCAGGGGAGCTAACTATGGCTACACCTTC. It is translated as CASSQFRGANYGYTF.

This clonotype was counted many times. CDR3 loop: CASSVSGRAGELFF. CDR3 DNA sequence: TGCGCCAGCAGTGTCAGCGGGAGGGCGGGGGAGCTGTTTTTT. The chain links TRBV10-2 to TRBJ2-2; 10 bases are a match to TRBD2. With 4 bases clipped from V and 8 bases from J, the junction kept 4 bases outside the gene matches. Germline loops: CDR1 WSHSY, CDR2 SAAADI. The CDR3 sequence is 14 residues long.

This clonotype appeared many times. The V gene is TRBV20-1, the J gene TRBJ1-5; TRBD1 agrees at 10 bases. CDR1 is DFQATT and CDR2 is SNEGSKA in the germline V gene (reference sequence). Trimming at V came to 5 bases and at J to 6 bases, leaving 7 bases not matched to a gene. The CDR3 loop spans 14 amino acids. This CDR3 reads CSAPRQGAVQPQHF. The CDR3 nucleotides are TGCAGTGCTCCACGACAGGGGGCAGTTCAGCCCCAGCATTTT.

This clonotype was counted ten times or more. The gene calls are TRBV5-1 and TRBJ2-7, with unresolved D. Per the germline V gene, CDR1 is SGHRS and CDR2 is YFSETQ. This CDR3 is built from 12 residues. Trimming removed 4 bases at V and 5 bases at J, with 10 bases between. CDR3 nucleotides: TGCGCCAGCAGCGTTACAAGGAACGAGCAGTACGTC. Residues: CASSVTRNEQYV.

This clonotype was recorded many times. The chain recombines TRBV9 with TRBJ2-1; 14 bases line up with TRBD2. V lost 3 bases, J lost 9 bases, and 5 bases stayed unmatched. CDR3 length: 15 residues. Germline CDR1 SGDLS, CDR2 YYNGEE. The CDR3 loop is CASSAGTSGSGEQFF. The CDR3 nucleotides read TGTGCCAGCAGCGCCGGGACTAGCGGGAGCGGTGAGCAGTTCTTC.

This clonotype was seen many times. This chain connects TRBV9 to TRBJ1-1; D is undetermined. Trimming shortened V by 3 bases and J by 3 bases, and 9 bases separated the two germline ends. CDR1 SGDLS and CDR2 YYNGEE come from the germline V gene. The CDR3 spans 13 residues. The CDR3: CASSALVDTEAFF. DNA for the CDR3: TGTGCCAGCAGCGCTCTCGTGGACACTGAAGCTTTCTTT.

The table lists this clonotype with many counts. This chain links TRBV7-2 with TRBJ2-3; no firm D call. The CDR3 has 15 amino acids. CDR1 SGHTA and CDR2 FQGNSA come from the germline V gene. The V end lost 5 bases, the J end lost 2 bases, and 14 bases lay between the germline ends. CDR3 nucleotide sequence: TGTGCCAGCAGCCCTTATTCCTCAGACACAGATACGCAGTATTTT. It yields the protein CASSPYSSDTDTQYF.

This clonotype was counted between two and nine times. The V and J genes are TRBV12-5 and TRBJ2-3, with TRBD2 matching over 8 bases. J gave up 8 bases and V 1 base, and 14 bases lay outside the gene matches. This CDR3 spans 17 amino acids. In germline, CDR1 is LGHNT, CDR2 FRNRAP. CDR3 DNA: TGTGCTAGTGGTTTGGGTTGGGACCGCGCGGCGGGAGGTACGCAGTATTTT. Amino acid sequence: CASGLGWDRAAGGTQYF.

This clonotype was observed at least ten times. J is TRBJ2-5 and V is TRBV5-1, with D unclear. V was cut by 0 bases and J by 1 base, with 10 bases left in between. Germline lookup yields CDR1 SGHRS and CDR2 YFSETQ. The CDR3 is 15 residues long. The CDR3 reads CASSLVGVLQETQYF. The CDR3, as DNA: TGCGCCAGCAGCTTGGTTGGGGTCCTCCAAGAGACCCAGTACTTC.

This clonotype was counted at least ten times. V is TRBV15 and J is TRBJ2-3; 11 bases are a match to TRBD2. Trimming at V came to 3 bases and at J to 0 bases, leaving 5 bases not matched to a gene. Germline V lookup: CDR1 LNHNV, CDR2 YYDKDF (reference sequence). The CDR3 covers 17 residues. The CDR3 DNA sequence: TGTGCCACCAGCAGTAGACTAGCGGGAACTAGCACAGATACGCAGTATTTT. Protein product: CATSSRLAGTSTDTQYF.

This clonotype was seen at least ten times. This sequence joins TRBV12-3 or TRBV12-4 and TRBJ2-5, with TRBD1 matching 8 bases. The CDR3 is made up of 14 amino acids. V lost 6 bases, J lost 1 base, and 4 bases stayed unmatched. This CDR3 reads CASRLGQGQETQYF. The DNA for the CDR3 is TGTGCCAGCAGACTTGGACAGGGCCAAGAGACCCAGTACTTC.

This clonotype showed up many times. This sequence joins TRBV20-1 and TRBJ2-2; perhaps TRBD2 as D (5 bases). CDR1 is DFQATT, CDR2 SNEGSKA, per germline (reference sequence). The CDR3 loop spans 16 amino acids. V lost 0 bases to trimming and J lost 1 base, with 12 bases between them. Here the CDR3 reads CSARERASMNTGELFF. The CDR3 coding sequence is TGCAGTGCTAGAGAACGGGCTAGCATGAACACCGGGGAGCTGTTTTTT.

In this sample, this clonotype turned up many times. V gene TRBV7-9 combines with J gene TRBJ1-3, with D possibly matching TRBD1 (5 bases). Trimming stripped 5 bases from V and 2 bases from J, with 10 bases between. CDR3 length: 14 residues. Per the germline V gene, CDR1 is SEHNR and CDR2 is FQNEAQ (reference sequence). CDR3 in amino acids: CASSLKGPGNTIYF. The CDR3 region has the DNA TGTGCCAGCAGCCTTAAGGGACCTGGAAACACCATATATTTT.

By proportion, this clonotype is medium-sized (0.01 to 0.1%). The V call is TRBV7-3, the J call TRBJ2-1; TRBD2 aligns across 12 bases. The V gene's germline CDR1 is SGHTA and CDR2 FQGTGA. This CDR3 has 16 amino acids. J gave up 8 bases and V 2 bases, and 7 bases lay outside the gene matches. CDR3 residues: CASSLDRLAGADEQFF. The CDR3 nucleotides read TGTGCCAGCAGCTTAGACCGACTAGCGGGAGCCGATGAGCAGTTCTTC. The full variable domain, with the rest looked up from reference TRBV7-3 and TRBJ2-1, is GAGVSQTPSNKVTEKGKYVELRCDPISGHTALYWYRQSLGQGPEFLIYFQGTGAADDSGLPNDRFFAVRPEGSVSTLKIQRTERGDSAVYLCASSLDRLAGADEQFFGPGTRLTVL.

This clonotype has at least ten counts. The V and J genes are TRBV11-2 and TRBJ2-1; TRBD2 aligns across 10 bases. This CDR3 is built from 18 residues. CDR1 and CDR2 from the germline V gene are SGHAT and FQNNGV. The V gene end was trimmed by 0 bases and the J gene end by 8 bases; junction bases not matched to a gene: 13. For the CDR3, the DNA is TGTGCCAGCAGCTTAGATCATGTTTTAGCGGGAGGAGGCGATGAGCAGTTCTTC. Protein: CASSLDHVLAGGGDEQFF.

This clonotype was counted at least ten times. The chain links TRBV20-1 to TRBJ2-1; a possible D gene is TRBD2 (6 bases). The V end lost 5 bases, the J end lost 4 bases, and 24 bases lay between the germline ends. The length of the CDR3 is 17 residues. Germline values: CDR1 DFQATT, CDR2 SNEGSKA (reference sequence). CDR3 protein: CSALTQTSSTEYNEQFF. The CDR3 nucleotides are TGCAGTGCTTTAACCCAGACTAGTTCCACAGAATACAATGAGCAGTTCTTC.

This clonotype has just a few counts. The chain combines TRBV7-2 with TRBJ2-4; D tentatively reads TRBD1 or TRBD2 (5 bases each). V was pared by 0 bases and J by 0 bases, with 9 bases between. This CDR3 spans 16 amino acids. Germline-derived CDR1 and CDR2 are SGHTA and FQGNSA. This CDR3 reads CASSLARGLAKNIQYF. CDR3 sequence (DNA): TGTGCCAGCAGCTTAGCGAGGGGTTTAGCCAAAAACATTCAGTACTTC.

In this sample, this clonotype turned up many times. The chain employs TRBV5-1 and TRBJ2-1; the match to TRBD1 covers 7 bases. The germline V gene has CDR1 SGHRS and CDR2 YFSETQ. This CDR3 is 16 amino acids long. V was clipped by 1 base and J by 2 bases; unmatched bases: 6. Here the CDR3 DNA reads TGCGCCAGCAGCTTGTCGGGCCAGGGGGCCTACAATGAGCAGTTCTTC. It encodes CASSLSGQGAYNEQFF.